Here is one T cell receptor (beta chain) with its context. The antigen is not known. Sequencing targeted expressed TCRB transcripts, as all isolated RNA had been reverse transcribed. The assay was immunoSEQ multiplex PCR, and TCRdb's table has in-frame clones only and misses some. The data contain around 250,000 clones, approximately 14% of them singletons. This sample was included in a study of beta chain features in type 1 diabetes. At the level of the study: On cell yields, gender and age, patients and healthy donors were similar.

It was one heparinised blood draw, averaging around 120 mL, that each donor gave. CD4+ naive, central memory, regulatory and stem cell-like memory cells were sorted via CD45RO/CCR7/CD25/CD127/CD95/CD27. Study conclusions and caveats: TCRB CDR3 length was moderately but significantly reduced in all four CD4+ subsets of Type 1 diabetes patients. Within the patient group, naive, central memory and Treg TCRB repertoires appeared more similar to each other than within healthy donors.

The ends were cut back, 6 bases at V and 6 bases at J, with 18 bases in the middle. The germline CDR1 and CDR2 sequences are LNHDA and SQIVND (reference sequence). This CDR3 is built from 14 residues. Sample: naive CD4+ T cells from blood. The chain combines TRBV19 with TRBJ2-7; the D is unclear. This receptor was identified in a man aged 25 to 45 with type 1 diabetes. This CDR3 is CASRNQDTVSEQYF. The CDR3 DNA sequence: TGTGCCAGTAGAAACCAAGATACTGTGAGCGAGCAGTACTTC.